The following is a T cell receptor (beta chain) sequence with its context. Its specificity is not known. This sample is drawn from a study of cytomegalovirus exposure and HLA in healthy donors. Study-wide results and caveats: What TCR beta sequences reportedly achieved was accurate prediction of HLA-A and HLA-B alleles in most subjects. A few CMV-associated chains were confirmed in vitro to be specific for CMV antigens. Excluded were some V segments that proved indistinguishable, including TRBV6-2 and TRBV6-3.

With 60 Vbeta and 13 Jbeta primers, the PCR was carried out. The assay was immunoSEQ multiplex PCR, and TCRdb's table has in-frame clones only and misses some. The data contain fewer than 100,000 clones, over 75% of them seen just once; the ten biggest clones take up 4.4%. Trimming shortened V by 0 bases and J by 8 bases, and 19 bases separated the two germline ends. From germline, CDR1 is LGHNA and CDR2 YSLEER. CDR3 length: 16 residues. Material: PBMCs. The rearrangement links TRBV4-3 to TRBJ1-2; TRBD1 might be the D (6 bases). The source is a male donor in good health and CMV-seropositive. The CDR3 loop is CASSQDIGDLRGGYTF. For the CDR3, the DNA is TGCGCCAGCAGCCAAGACATTGGGGATCTCAGGGGCGGCTACACCTTC.